The text below deals with one TCR beta chain. Its target is unknown. Documented time point: blood 4 weeks post-SBRT, at nephrectomy. Treatment indicated: 15 Gy SBRT to primary tumor, nephrectomy 4 weeks later. This entry belongs to a study of radiation and T cells in renal cell carcinoma. General study points: From baseline, blood top tumor clonotypes peaked at 2 weeks post-radiation.

V was cut by 0 bases and J by 6 bases, with 15 bases left in between. The CDR3 is made up of 17 amino acids. Germline-derived CDR1 and CDR2 are LGHNA and YSLEER. Profiled with immunoSEQ multiplex PCR; TCRdb holds only in-frame clones, not every one. The data show some 81,000 clones, 89% seen once. The chain recombines TRBV4-3 with TRBJ1-6; no clear D. The sample in question was blood, obtained from a patient whose treatment included radiotherapy and nephrectomy. This clonotype originated in an older woman with renal cell carcinoma. CDR3 sequence: CASSQDFEALVNSPLHF. CDR3 nucleotide sequence: TGCGCCAGCAGCCAAGATTTCGAGGCATTGGTTAATTCACCCCTCCACTTT.